A selection of T cell receptor beta chains follows, all from one sample in a study of lymphopenia after photon versus proton radiotherapy. Sequenced by immunoSEQ multiplex PCR; TCRdb stores in-frame clones only, minus some. This sample has some 170,000 clones, with 75% to 90% found just once. The specimen was peripheral blood, collected from a patient treated with photon-based radiotherapy. Receptor source: a man aged 50-59 years with gastric cancer. CDR3s include the opening cysteine and the closing phenylalanine or tryptophan. A D gene is named only where the DNA matches it firmly.

v_call d_call cdr3_aa
TRBV11-2 TRBD1 CASSSYRGYEQYF
TRBV29-1 NA CSVEAGLKTQYF
TRBV7-7 NA CASSLVPTGLQYF
TRBV10-3 NA CAISERQADGYTF
TRBV30 NA CAWSTQYEQYF
TRBV7-2 TRBD1 CASRPGTENTGELFF
TRBV11-2 NA CASSLRLGDSGYTF
TRBV6-4 TRBD2 CASSVLLAGVYGEQFF
TRBV11-3 TRBD2 CASSINSGRANEQFF
TRBV28 TRBD1 CASSLPGQSEAFF
TRBV28 TRBD1 CASTTGGRSTEAFF
TRBV9 NA CASSVGGTGELFF
TRBV9 NA CASSVLGRASAGTGELFF
TRBV4-2 NA CASSQLDSLSGNTIYF
TRBV19 TRBD2 CASRVTREGDTQYF
TRBV27 TRBD1 CASSPRGQGISQETQYF
TRBV7-9 TRBD1 CASSLFTGDRNEQFF